This is a list of T cell receptor beta chains from one sample in a study of Graves' ophthalmopathy and Graves' hyperthyroidism. TCRdb recomputed calls from the multiplex PCR reads with MiXCR, one row per CDR3 protein. The sample shows over a million distinct CDR3 sequences, about 38% of them seen only once. The sample comprised peripheral blood or thyroid tissue (not recorded which). These receptor sequences come from an adult man with Graves' hyperthyroidism. The CDR3 runs from the conserved cysteine through the conserved F or W. A D gene is named only where the DNA matches it firmly. Some rows have no size entry. The others give once, few or many, or a class for an expanded clone.

d_gene	v_gene	j_gene	abundance	CDR3aa	CDR3nt
NA	TRBV6-2/TRBV6-3	TRBJ1-2	many	CASRSRTVRDGYTF	TGTGCCAGCAGGTCGCGGACAGTAAGGGATGGCTACACCTTC
TRBD1	TRBV10-3	TRBJ2-7	NA	CASGPTGWGFMVQQYF	TGTGCCAGCGGACCGACAGGGTGGGGCTTCATGGTCCAGCAGTACTTC
TRBD1	TRBV20-1	TRBJ2-2	once	CSASQRTGNTGELFF	TGCAGTGCTAGCCAAAGGACAGGGAACACCGGGGAGCTGTTTTTT
TRBD1	TRBV24-1	TRBJ2-5	NA	CATSSTGGNQETQYF	TGTGCCACCAGTTCCACAGGGGGCAACCAAGAGACCCAGTACTTC
NA	TRBV4-3	TRBJ2-7	NA	CASSQSTGVEQYF	TGCGCCAGCAGCCAAAGCACTGGGGTCGAGCAGTACTTC
NA	TRBV6-6	TRBJ1-1	NA	CASIGWGTEAFF	TGTGCCAGCATCGGTTGGGGCACTGAAGCTTTCTTT
NA	TRBV5-1	TRBJ1-6	many	CASSLSAGRENSPLHF	TGCGCCAGCAGCTTGTCGGCCGGACGGGAAAATTCACCCCTCCACTTT
NA	TRBV24-1	TRBJ2-5	few	CATSDSGTVEETQYF	TGTGCCACCAGTGACTCCGGGACCGTGGAAGAGACCCAGTACTTC
NA	TRBV7-9	TRBJ1-6	many	CASSLRSLAARSSYNSPLHF	TGTGCCAGCAGCCTACGAAGTCTGGCGGCACGGAGCTCCTATAATTCACCCCTCCACTTT
NA	TRBV7-3	TRBJ2-5	many	CASSLTRPETQYF	TGTGCCAGCAGCTTAACCCGGCCCGAGACCCAGTACTTC
NA	TRBV12-3/TRBV12-4	TRBJ2-2	once	CASSFRGGLSGELFF	TGTGCCAGCAGTTTTAGGGGGGGGCTAAGCGGGGAGCTGTTTTTT
NA	TRBV7-2	TRBJ2-3	few	CASSREDRDTQYF	TGTGCCAGCAGCAGGGAAGATAGAGATACGCAGTATTTT
NA	TRBV25-1	TRBJ1-4	many	CASSLVRGSGPGEKLFF	TGTGCCAGCAGCCTCGTAAGGGGCTCGGGGCCGGGTGAAAAACTGTTTTTT
NA	TRBV15	TRBJ2-1	once	CATSQAAGQRYNEQFF	TGTGCCACCAGCCAGGCGGCGGGACAACGGTACAATGAGCAGTTCTTC
NA	TRBV27	TRBJ1-1	many	CASTGWTEAFF	TGTGCCAGCACTGGATGGACTGAAGCTTTCTTT
NA	TRBV14	TRBJ1-2	many	CASSQASGDYGYTF	TGTGCCAGCAGCCAAGCCAGCGGAGACTATGGCTACACCTTC
NA	TRBV25-1	TRBJ2-2	NA	CASSANGQGHTGELFF	TGTGCCAGCAGTGCCAATGGGCAGGGACACACCGGGGAGCTGTTTTTT
TRBD2	TRBV9	TRBJ2-7	few	CASAGLAGGLEQYF	TGTGCCAGCGCAGGCCTAGCGGGAGGACTCGAGCAGTACTTC
TRBD2	TRBV11-3	TRBJ2-7	many	CASSFPNLTSGQGEQYF	TGTGCCAGCAGCTTTCCTAACTTGACTAGCGGGCAAGGTGAGCAGTACTTC
NA	TRBV19	TRBJ2-7	NA	CASSIGVTYEQYF	TGTGCCAGTAGTATAGGAGTAACCTACGAGCAGTACTTC
NA	TRBV7-2	TRBJ2-7	NA	CASSPKIRGEQSSYEQYF	TGTGCCAGCAGCCCTAAAATCCGCGGGGAGCAGTCCTCCTACGAGCAGTACTTC
NA	TRBV12-3/TRBV12-4	TRBJ1-1	many	CASSREGTEAFF	TGTGCCAGCAGCAGGGAGGGCACTGAAGCTTTCTTT
NA	TRBV24-1	TRBJ2-7	many	CATSGSGPPYEQYF	TGTGCCACCAGTGGATCAGGGCCCCCCTACGAGCAGTACTTC